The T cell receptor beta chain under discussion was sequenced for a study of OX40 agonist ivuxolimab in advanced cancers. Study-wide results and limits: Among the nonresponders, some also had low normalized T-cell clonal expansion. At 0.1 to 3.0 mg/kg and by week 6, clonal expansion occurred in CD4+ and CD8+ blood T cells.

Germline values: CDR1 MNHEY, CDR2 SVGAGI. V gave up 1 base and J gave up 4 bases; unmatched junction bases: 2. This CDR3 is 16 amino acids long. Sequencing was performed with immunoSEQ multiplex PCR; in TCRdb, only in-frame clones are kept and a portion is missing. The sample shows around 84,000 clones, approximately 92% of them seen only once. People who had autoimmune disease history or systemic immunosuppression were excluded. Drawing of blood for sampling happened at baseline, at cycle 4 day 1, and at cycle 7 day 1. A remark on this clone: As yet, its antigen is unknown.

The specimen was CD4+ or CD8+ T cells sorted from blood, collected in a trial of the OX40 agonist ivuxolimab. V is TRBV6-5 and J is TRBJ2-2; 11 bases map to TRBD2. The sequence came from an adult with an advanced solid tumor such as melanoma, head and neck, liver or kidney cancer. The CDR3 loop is CASSYWLAGGTGELFF. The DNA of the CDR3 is TGTGCCAGCAGTTACTGGCTAGCGGGAGGCACCGGGGAGCTGTTTTTT.